The present T cell receptor (beta chain) was sequenced within a study of neurological immune-mediated disorders. PBMCs numbering 2 million and stored at -80 C yielded the unsorted libraries. This clonotype was counted at least ten times. The authors produced cDNA by 5'RACE using 10-nucleotide random UMIs. Each CDR3 protein gets one entry after TCRdb re-called the 5' RACE reads with MiXCR. The data contain approximately 50,000 distinct CDR3 sequences, 10% of them singletons. The germline V and J ends were trimmed by 2 bases and 4 bases, with 11 bases remaining between them. The germline V gene encodes CDR1 SGHTA and CDR2 FQGTGA. The CDR3 consists of 14 residues.

The receptor was isolated from a man in his 70s with HTLV-1-associated myelopathy (HAM/TSP). The sequenced sample consisted of PBMCs. This chain joins TRBV7-3 and TRBJ2-5; D is perhaps TRBD1 (5 bases). As DNA, the CDR3 is TGTGCCAGCAGCTTATCTGGGGCCCTAGAGACCCAGTACTTC. It is translated as CASSLSGALETQYF.